The 10 T cell receptor beta chains below come from one sample, sequenced in a study of CD8+ T cells in alopecia areata. Once RNA had been extracted, it was reverse transcribed into cDNA to act as the sequencing template. Profiling relied on immunoSEQ multiplex PCR, and the TCRdb table lists in-frame clones only, not all of them. The sample shows 30,000 to 40,000 clones, around 80% of them seen only once. Sequencing input: NKG2D-low CD8+ T cells sorted from blood. The origin of the receptors is a human donor with alopecia areata.

This chain uses TRBV28 with TRBJ2-7, with 7 bases lining up with TRBD1. The CDR3 is made up of 14 amino acids. V dropped 5 bases and J dropped 0; count of bases not matched to a gene: 4. CDR1 and CDR2 (germline): MDHEN, SYDVKM. CDR3 coding DNA: TGTGCCAGCAGTCACCGGGACAGCTCCTACGAGCAGTACTTC. Encoded protein: CASSHRDSSYEQYF.

CDR3 in amino acids: CASSLRQGSFF. CDR3 nucleotide sequence: TGTGCCAGCAGCTTAAGGCAGGGGTCCTTCTTC. This chain joins TRBV11-2 and TRBJ2-1; weak D call: TRBD1 (6 bases). The CDR3 extends over 11 amino acids. Trimming left V 2 bases short and J 16 bases short, with 12 bases between. The germline CDR1 and CDR2 sequences are SGHAT and FQNNGV.

In its sample, this clone is medium-sized. The chain has TRBV5-8 and TRBJ2-1; D remains ambiguous. The V gene lost 1 base and the J gene lost 12 bases, with 14 bases spanning the gap. CDR3 size: 13 residues. Germline V CDR1 and CDR2: SGHTS, YDEGEE. DNA for the CDR3: TGTGCCAGCAGCTTGTATGACCGTCTGGGGCAGTTCTTC. It yields the protein CASSLYDRLGQFF.

The chain carries TRBV15 and TRBJ1-5, with D uncertain. CDR3 size: 13 residues. The V and J ends lost 6 bases and 5 bases respectively, with 11 bases between them. CDR1 and CDR2 from the germline V gene are LNHNV and YYDKDF (reference sequence). CDR3 sequence: CATRLANDQPQHF. The CDR3 bases are TGTGCCACCAGATTGGCAAATGATCAGCCCCAGCATTTT.

V is TRBV28 and J is TRBJ2-3; TRBD2 might be the D (5 bases). V lost 4 bases, J lost 2 bases, and 10 bases lay in between. This CDR3 region has 14 residues. Germline CDR1 reads MDHEN; CDR2 reads SYDVKM. CDR3 DNA sequence: TGTGCCAGCAGTTGGAGGCAGAACACAGATACGCAGTATTTT. This codes for CASSWRQNTDTQYF.

The chain combines TRBV13 with TRBJ2-1; D unclear. The germline V and J ends were trimmed by 0 bases and 5 bases, with 5 bases remaining between them. The germline CDR1 and CDR2 sequences are PRHDT and FYEKMQ (reference sequence). The CDR3 length is 13 residues. In DNA form, the CDR3 reads TGTGCCAGCAGCTTAGGGTCGGACAATGAGCAGTTCTTC. As protein: CASSLGSDNEQFF.

To note about this clone: The final CDR3 position lacks the conserved phenylalanine or tryptophan, pointing to a likely read error. It is unclear where the CDR3 begins or ends on the DNA, so no DNA is shown, and the CDR3 is as TCRdb lists it. The chain uses TRBV5-1 and TRBJ2-7; no check of the table's D call, TRBD1, against the DNA was made. The germline gives CDR1 SGHRS, CDR2 YFSETQ. Ends included, the CDR3 has 10 residues. CDR3: CASSSTGLSI.

The chain combines TRBV7-6 with TRBJ2-1, with D unresolved. Deletions cut 5 bases from V and 4 bases from J, with 6 bases between. Germline CDR1 and CDR2: SGHVS and FNYEAQ. The CDR3 contains 12 residues. The CDR3 sequence is CASSPQYNEQFF. The CDR3 DNA is TGTGCCAGCAGCCCTCAATACAATGAGCAGTTCTTC.

DNA for the CDR3: TGTGCCAGCAGCTTAGGGTTAGGCAAAAACATTCAGTACTTC. Translating it yields CASSLGLGKNIQYF. V usage is TRBV13 and J usage is TRBJ2-4; D unclear. The CDR3 sequence is 14 residues long. Germline values: CDR1 PRHDT, CDR2 FYEKMQ (reference sequence). The V end lost 0 bases, the J end lost 3 bases, and 6 bases lay between the germline ends.

This chain connects TRBV27 to TRBJ2-7, with a possible D match to TRBD2 (7 bases). Germline V gene data show CDR1 as MNHEY and CDR2 as SMNVEV (reference sequence). The CDR3 runs 12 residues. V lost 8 bases and J 2 bases, leaving 10 bases between the germline ends. CDR3: CASGGGPYEQYF. The CDR3 nucleotides are TGTGCCAGCGGCGGGGGCCCCTACGAGCAGTACTTC.